This TCR beta chain was sequenced in a study of shared clonotypes between healthy human individuals. Assay execution proceeded at the deep level. Assay used: immunoSEQ multiplex PCR; TCRdb lists only in-frame clones, some missing. Of about half a million clones detected, around 73% appear once; the ten largest clones hold about 11%. Tens of millions of PBMCs supplied genomic DNA for unsorted samples. Source material: PBMCs. The source is a middle-aged woman in good health. Some clones in this sample may be carry-over from other donors' samples.

The CDR3 loop reads CASSLITDTQYF. Written as DNA, the CDR3 is TGTGCCAGCTCACTAATCACAGATACGCAGTATTTT. This chain connects TRBV18 to TRBJ2-3, with D unresolved. Germline assignment: CDR1 KGHSH and CDR2 LQKENI. The CDR3 has 12 residues. V dropped 4 bases and J dropped 2 bases, with 4 bases sitting between them.